This entry features one T cell receptor beta chain sequence. The antigen it recognizes is unknown. Base quality data are lacking; no much larger clone is found one base away. This sample was taken from a study of CD8 T cells in ankylosing spondylitis (dated by TCRdb to the late 2010s). About the study as a whole: The study profiled T cell receptor beta repertoires in healthy donors and ankylosing spondylitis patients to find disease-linked TCR variants. The full study cohort comprised about 25 ankylosing spondylitis patients and 110 or so healthy donors. Samples of peripheral blood were taken, and for ankylosing spondylitis patients, synovial fluid was collected as well. Results the study describes overall, beyond this receptor: A TCR beta motif made up of several highly homologous amino acid variants appeared to be characteristic of blood from ankylosing spondylitis patients. The disease-linked clones were reported as significantly enriched in matched synovial fluid samples from ankylosing spondylitis patients. A CD8+ phenotype was shown by the disease-linked clones, which were found at relatively low frequencies in peripheral blood. Some motif variants were previously reported in synovial fluid and blood of reactive arthritis patients, suggesting common disease-initiation mechanisms.

TCRdb names Illumina HiSeq 2500 as the instrument used. TCR beta libraries were prepared by quantitative 5'-RACE with molecular barcodes. The authors processed their data as follows. A new computational method based on a probabilistic model of VDJ rearrangement was used to identify disease-linked TCR variants. TCRdb ran its own pipeline on the public reads, namely fastp trimming at Q25 and MiXCR clone calling, and kept in-frame beta chains. Identical CDR3 protein sequences are pooled into one entry, listed with their most common genes and DNA. The V and J calls here are based on TCRdb, not the publication. The sample records some 800,000 distinct CDR3 sequences, 10% to 15% of which are singletons. The ten most abundant clones make up 0.51% of the sample. Unmatched junction bases come to 9, with V trimmed by 10 bases and J by 6 bases. CDR1 and CDR2 (MNHNS, SASEGT) derive from the germline V gene. Taken from cysteine to phenylalanine, the CDR3 has 14 residues. Just CDR3 DNA is preserved here, 42 bases in frame from base 1.

The V and J segments used are TRBV6-1 and TRBJ2-1; 10 nucleotides in the junction match TRBD1. This receptor was taken from a male donor with ankylosing spondylitis. The sequenced sample consisted of blood, either unsorted or a sorted T cell fraction (not recorded which). In nucleotide form, the sequence is TGTGCCACGTACTCCGGGACAGGGGTCAATGAGCAGTTCTTC. It codes for CATYSGTGVNEQFF.